This T cell receptor beta chain was profiled in a study of cytomegalovirus exposure and HLA in healthy donors. A multiplex PCR was run with 60 Vbeta primers and 13 Jbeta primers. This table comes from immunoSEQ multiplex PCR, and its TCRdb copy is limited to in-frame clones, with some not included. Here the sample spans 97,000 or so clones, roughly 70% being singletons. On this clone itself: Its antigen remains unidentified.

The study's findings and limits: Diagnosis of cytomegalovirus status made by the classifier reportedly showed high specificity and sensitivity. Exclusion as indistinguishable affected some V segments, including TRBV6-2 and TRBV6-3.

The V gene end was trimmed by 2 bases and the J gene end by 1 base; junction bases not matched to a gene: 2. The CDR3 is 15 amino acids. Looked up from germline, CDR1 is SGHDT and CDR2 is YYEEEE. The V and J genes are TRBV5-6 and TRBJ2-2, with TRBD1 matching over 7 bases. This TCR was sampled from a man aged 50 to 59 in good health and CMV-seronegative. Sample: PBMCs. The CDR3 here is CASSFYRGNTGELFF. The CDR3 DNA reads as TGTGCCAGCAGCTTCTACAGGGGGAACACCGGGGAGCTGTTTTTT. The full variable domain, in which reference TRBV5-6 and TRBJ2-2 provide the parts outside the CDR3, is DAGVTQSPTHLIKTRGQQVTLRCSPKSGHDTVSWYQQALGQGPQFIFQYYEEEERQRGNFPDRFSGHQFPNYSSELNVNALLLGDSALYLCASSFYRGNTGELFFGEGSRLTVL.